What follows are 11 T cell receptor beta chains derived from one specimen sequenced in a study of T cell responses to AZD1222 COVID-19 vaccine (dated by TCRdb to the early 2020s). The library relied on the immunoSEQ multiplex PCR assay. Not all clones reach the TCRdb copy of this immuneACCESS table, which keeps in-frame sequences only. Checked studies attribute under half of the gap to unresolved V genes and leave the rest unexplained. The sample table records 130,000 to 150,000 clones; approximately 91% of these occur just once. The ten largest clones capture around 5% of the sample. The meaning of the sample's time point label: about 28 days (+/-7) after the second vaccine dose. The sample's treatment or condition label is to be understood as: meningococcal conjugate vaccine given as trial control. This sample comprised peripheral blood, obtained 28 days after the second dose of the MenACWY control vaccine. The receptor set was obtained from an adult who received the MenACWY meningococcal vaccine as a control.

CDR3 sequence: CATSAHRGDYYGYTF. CDR3 DNA sequence: TGTGCCACCAGCGCCCACAGGGGGGATTACTATGGCTACACCTTC. The chain joins TRBV15 to TRBJ1-2; 8 bases match TRBD1. The germline V gene has CDR1 LNHNV and CDR2 YYDKDF (reference sequence). V gave up 5 bases and J gave up 3 bases; unmatched junction bases: 8. The CDR3 contains 15 residues.

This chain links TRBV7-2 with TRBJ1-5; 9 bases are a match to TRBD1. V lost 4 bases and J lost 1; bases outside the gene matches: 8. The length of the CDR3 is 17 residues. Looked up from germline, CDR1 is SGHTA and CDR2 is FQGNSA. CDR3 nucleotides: TGTGCCAGCAGCTCACACGCCGACAGGGGGAGCAATCAGCCCCAGCATTTT. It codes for CASSSHADRGSNQPQHF.

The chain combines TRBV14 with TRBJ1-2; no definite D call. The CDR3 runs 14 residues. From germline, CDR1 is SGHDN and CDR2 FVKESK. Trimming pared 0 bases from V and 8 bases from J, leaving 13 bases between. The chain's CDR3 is CASSQDIGVWGYTF. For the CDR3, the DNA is TGTGCCAGCAGCCAAGACATTGGTGTTTGGGGCTACACCTTC.

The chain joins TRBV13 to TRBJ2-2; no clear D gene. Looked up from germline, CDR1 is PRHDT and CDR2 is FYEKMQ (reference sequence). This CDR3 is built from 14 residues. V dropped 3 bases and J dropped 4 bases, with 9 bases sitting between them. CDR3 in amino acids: CASSLVAVTGELFF. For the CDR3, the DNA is TGTGCCAGCAGCTTGGTCGCAGTCACCGGGGAGCTGTTTTTT. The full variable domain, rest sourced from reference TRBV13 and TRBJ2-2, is AAGVIQSPRHLIKEKRETATLKCYPIPRHDTVYWYQQGPGQDPQFLISFYEKMQSDKGSIPDRFSAQQFSDYHSELNMSSLELGDSALYFCASSLVAVTGELFFGEGSRLTVL.

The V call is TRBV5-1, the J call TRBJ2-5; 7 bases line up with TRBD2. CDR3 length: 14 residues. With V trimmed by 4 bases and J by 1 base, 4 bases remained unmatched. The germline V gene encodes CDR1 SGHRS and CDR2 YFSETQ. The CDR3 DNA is TGCGCCAGCAGCCGGGGGAGGGCCCAAGAGACCCAGTACTTC. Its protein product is CASSRGRAQETQYF.

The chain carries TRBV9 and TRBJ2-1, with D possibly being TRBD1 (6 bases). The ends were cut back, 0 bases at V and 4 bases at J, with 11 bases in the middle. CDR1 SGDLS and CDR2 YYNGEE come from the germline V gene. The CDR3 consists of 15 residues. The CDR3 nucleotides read TGTGCCAGCAGCGTAGAGACAGGCCAATACAATGAGCAGTTCTTC. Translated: CASSVETGQYNEQFF.

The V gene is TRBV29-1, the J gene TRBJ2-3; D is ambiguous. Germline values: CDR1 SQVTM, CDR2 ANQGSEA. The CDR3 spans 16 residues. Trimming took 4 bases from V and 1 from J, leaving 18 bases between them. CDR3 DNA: TGCAGCGTTGTGGCCCCTGGACGGAGACGCACAGATACGCAGTATTTT. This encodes CSVVAPGRRRTDTQYF.

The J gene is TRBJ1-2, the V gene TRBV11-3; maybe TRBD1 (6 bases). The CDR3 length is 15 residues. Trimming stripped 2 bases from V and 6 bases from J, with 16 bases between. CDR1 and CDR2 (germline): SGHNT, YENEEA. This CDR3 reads CASSLIAQGRDGYTF. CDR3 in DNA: TGTGCCAGCAGCTTAATAGCGCAGGGGAGGGATGGCTACACCTTC. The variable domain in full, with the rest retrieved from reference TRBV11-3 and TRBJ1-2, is EAGVVQSPRYKIIEKKQPVAFWCNPISGHNTLYWYLQNLGQGPELLIRYENEEAVDDSQLPKDRFSAERLKGVDSTLKIQPAELGDSAVYLCASSLIAQGRDGYTFGSGTRLTVV.

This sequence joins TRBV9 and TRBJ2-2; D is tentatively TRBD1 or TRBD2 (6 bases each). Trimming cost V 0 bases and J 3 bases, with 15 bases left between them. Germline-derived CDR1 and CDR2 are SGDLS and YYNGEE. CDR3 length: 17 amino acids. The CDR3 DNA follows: TGTGCCAGCAGCGTAGGGAGGGGAGACAGGTACACCGGGGAGCTGTTTTTT. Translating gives CASSVGRGDRYTGELFF.

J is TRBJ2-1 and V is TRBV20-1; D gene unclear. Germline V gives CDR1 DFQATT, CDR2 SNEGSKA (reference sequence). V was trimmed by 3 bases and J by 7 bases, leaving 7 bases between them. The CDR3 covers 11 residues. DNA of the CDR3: TGCAGTGCTAGTGTGAGGAATGAGCAGTTCTTC. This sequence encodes CSASVRNEQFF.

The CDR3 reads CASSKRNILGTYEQYF. CDR3 DNA: TGTGCCAGCAGTAAACGGAACATCCTAGGAACCTACGAGCAGTACTTC. This sequence joins TRBV2 and TRBJ2-7; D is uncertain. The germline CDR1 and CDR2 sequences are SNHLY and FYNNEI. Deletions cut 5 bases from V and 2 bases from J, with 19 bases between. This CDR3 spans 16 amino acids.